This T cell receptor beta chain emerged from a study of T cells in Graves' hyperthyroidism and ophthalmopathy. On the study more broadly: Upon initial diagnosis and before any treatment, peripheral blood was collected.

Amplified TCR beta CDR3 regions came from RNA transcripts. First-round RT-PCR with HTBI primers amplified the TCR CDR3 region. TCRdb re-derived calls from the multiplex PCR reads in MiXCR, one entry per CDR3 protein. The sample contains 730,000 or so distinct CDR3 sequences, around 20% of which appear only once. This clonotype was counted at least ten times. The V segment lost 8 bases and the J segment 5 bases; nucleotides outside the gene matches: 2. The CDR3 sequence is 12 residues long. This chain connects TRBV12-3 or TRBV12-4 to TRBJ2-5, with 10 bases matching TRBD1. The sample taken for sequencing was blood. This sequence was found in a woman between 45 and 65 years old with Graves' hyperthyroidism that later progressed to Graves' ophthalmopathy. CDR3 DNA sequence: TGTGCCAGCGGGACAGGGGTGGAGACCCAGTACTTC. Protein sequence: CASGTGVETQYF.